The entry that follows covers one T cell receptor beta chain sequence. The antigen is not known. The sample comes from a study of PD-L1 blockade in urothelial cancer. Whole-study context: Samples of blood were analyzed 3 weeks (second dose) and 6 weeks after treatment start. Across blood samples, T cells had a median count of roughly 140,000. Overall study findings and caveats: Blood TCR clonality below the median before treatment was a predictor of better survival.

The time point here: pretreatment peripheral blood. The CDR3 extends over 18 amino acids. V was pared by 2 bases and J by 3 bases, with 20 bases between. Germline assignment: CDR1 ENHRY and CDR2 SYGVKD. The repertoire was sequenced with immunoSEQ multiplex PCR; TCRdb's copy has only in-frame clones and lacks some. The sample lists around 130,000 clones, less than 85% occurring once. The source material was PBMCs, sampled around atezolizumab (anti-PD-L1) treatment. V gene TRBV10-3 combines with J gene TRBJ1-3; the D is unclear. This TCR was sampled from a man aged 50-60 years with urothelial cancer. The CDR3 region is CAISEGNVLGRGGNTIYF. CDR3 coding DNA: TGTGCCATCAGTGAGGGAAATGTGTTGGGGAGAGGTGGAAACACCATATATTTT.